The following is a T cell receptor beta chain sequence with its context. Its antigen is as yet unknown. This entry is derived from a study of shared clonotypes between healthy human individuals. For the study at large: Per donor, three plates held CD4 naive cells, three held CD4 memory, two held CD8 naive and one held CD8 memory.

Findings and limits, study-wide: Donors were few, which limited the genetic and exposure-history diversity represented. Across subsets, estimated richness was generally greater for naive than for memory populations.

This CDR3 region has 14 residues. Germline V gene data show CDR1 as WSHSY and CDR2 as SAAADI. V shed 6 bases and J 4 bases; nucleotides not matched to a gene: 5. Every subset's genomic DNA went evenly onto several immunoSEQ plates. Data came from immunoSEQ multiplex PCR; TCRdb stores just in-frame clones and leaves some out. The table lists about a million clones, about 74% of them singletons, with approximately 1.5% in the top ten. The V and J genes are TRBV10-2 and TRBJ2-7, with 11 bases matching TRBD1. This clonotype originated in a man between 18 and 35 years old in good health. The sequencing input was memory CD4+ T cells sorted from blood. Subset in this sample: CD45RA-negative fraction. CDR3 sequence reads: CASRRTGGEYEQYF. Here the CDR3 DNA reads TGCGCCAGCAGACGGACAGGGGGCGAATACGAGCAGTACTTC.